Here is one T cell receptor (beta chain) with its context. Its antigen is currently unknown. V lost 5 bases to trimming and J lost 8 bases, with 15 bases between them. Germline loops: CDR1 LNHNV, CDR2 YYDKDF (reference sequence). The CDR3 covers 13 residues. PCR was performed a second time for about 7 to 11 cycles using a sample-barcoded 5' primer and a J-beta primer mix. Every cDNA molecule carried a tag from a template-switch adaptor bearing 12 random nucleotides. TCRdb recomputed calls from the 5' RACE reads with MiXCR, one row per CDR3 protein. The top ten hold about 18% of the sample, which has a few hundred thousand distinct CDR3 sequences, 25% to 30% seen once. These data belong to a study of blood T cells in healthy people across ages. Study results and limitations: Older age went with lower TCR beta diversity per million T cells, in a roughly linear way.

Healthy Russian Caucasian donors spanned ages roughly 6 to 90 years. The chain employs TRBV15 and TRBJ1-1, with D unresolved. This clonotype originated in a woman in her seventies in good health. The sample was blood. The CDR3 sequence: CATSGEFCAEAFF. CDR3 sequence (DNA): TGTGCCACCAGCGGCGAATTCTGCGCCGAAGCTTTCTTT.